These T cell receptor beta chains were read from a single sample in a study of CD8+CD57+ T cells in acquired aplastic anemia. One entry per CDR3 protein, called by TCRdb with MiXCR from the reads. Here the sample spans around 64,000 distinct CDR3 sequences, around 50% being singletons. The sequenced sample was sorted CD4+, CD8+, or CD8+CD57+ T cells (not recorded which) from PBMCs. These receptors all stem from a human donor in good health, serving as a control. Each CDR3 is given with its conserved first and last residue. D genes are given only for firm matches. Only some rows state a clone size, as once, few, many or a class for expanded clones.

>many|17|TRBJ2-7|TRBD2|TRBV12-3/TRBV12-4
CASSPRLAGGPGYEQYF
TGTGCCAGCAGTCCCCGACTAGCGGGAGGGCCGGGCTACGAGCAGTACTTC
>.|12|TRBJ2-1|.|TRBV20-1
CSAYGGSNEQFF
TGCAGTGCTTACGGGGGCTCCAATGAGCAGTTCTTC
>.|13|TRBJ1-6|.|TRBV19
CASTISSRSPLHF
TGTGCCAGTACAATTAGCTCGAGATCACCCCTCCACTTT
>.|14|TRBJ1-4|.|TRBV19
CASNTGGANEKLFF
TGTGCCAGTAACACCGGGGGGGCGAATGAAAAACTGTTTTTT
>.|14|TRBJ2-1|TRBD1|TRBV9
CASSRDRVYNEQFF
TGTGCCAGCAGCCGGGACAGGGTTTACAATGAGCAGTTCTTC
>.|15|TRBJ2-2|.|TRBV10-1
CASSGRTKNTGELFF
TGCGCCAGCAGTGGTCGGACTAAAAACACCGGGGAGCTGTTTTTT
>.|15|TRBJ2-3|TRBD2|TRBV20-1
CSAETSGVSTDMQYF
TGCAGTGCGGAGACTAGCGGGGTTAGCACAGATATGCAGTATTTT
>.|16|TRBJ2-7|TRBD1|TRBV6-1
CASSPSGDRGGYEQYF
TGTGCCAGCAGTCCATCTGGGGACAGGGGCGGCTACGAGCAGTACTTC
>many|17|TRBJ2-4|TRBD2|TRBV7-9
CASSLGQWAGVKNIQYF
TGTGCCAGCAGCTTAGGGCAATGGGCGGGAGTCAAAAACATTCAGTACTTC
>.|13|TRBJ2-1|.|TRBV7-9
CATSENFNNEQFF
TGTGCCACCAGTGAGAATTTCAACAATGAGCAGTTCTTC
>once|12|TRBJ1-3|.|TRBV2
CASNTDGNTIYF
TGTGCCAGCAATACGGATGGAAACACCATATATTTT
>.|13|TRBJ1-2|TRBD1|TRBV20-1
CSAKDRDSYGYTF
TGCAGTGCTAAGGACCGGGACAGCTATGGCTACACCTTC
>.|14|TRBJ2-7|.|TRBV15
CATSREWGAHEQYF
TGTGCCACCAGCAGAGAATGGGGGGCCCACGAGCAGTACTTC
>many|14|TRBJ1-1|TRBD1|TRBV18
CASSQQGANTEAFF
TGTGCCAGCTCACAACAGGGGGCCAACACTGAAGCTTTCTTT
>many|14|TRBJ1-1|.|TRBV30
CAWSAATGLREAFF
TGTGCCTGGAGTGCCGCTACAGGGCTCCGTGAAGCTTTCTTT
>.|12|TRBJ1-1|.|TRBV19
CASTGPGEWAFF
TGTGCCAGCACCGGGCCGGGGGAGTGGGCTTTCTTT
>.|14|TRBJ2-3|TRBD2|TRBV20-1
CSAFSGSEIDTQYF
TGCAGTGCTTTTAGCGGGAGTGAGATAGATACGCAGTATTTT
>.|16|TRBJ1-2|TRBD1|TRBV28
CASSFGPGQGNYGYTF
TGTGCCAGCAGTTTCGGACCGGGACAGGGTAACTATGGCTACACCTTC
>.|12|TRBJ2-5|.|TRBV7-2
CASSLARAPQYF
TGTGCCAGCAGCTTGGCTAGGGCGCCCCAGTACTTC
>.|12|TRBJ2-1|.|TRBV5-1
CASSLVRSEQFF
TGCGCCAGCAGCTTGGTCAGGTCGGAGCAGTTCTTC
>.|12|TRBJ2-7|.|TRBV10-3
CATSDNSYEQYF
TGTGCCACTTCGGACAACTCCTACGAGCAGTACTTC
>.|16|TRBJ2-1|.|TRBV15
CATSRGVSQRYNEQFF
TGTGCCACCAGCAGGGGGGTTAGCCAGAGGTACAATGAGCAGTTCTTC
>many|15|TRBJ1-1|TRBD1|TRBV12-3/TRBV12-4
CASSRDSRENTEAFF
TGTGCCAGCAGCAGGGACAGTCGAGAGAACACTGAAGCTTTCTTT
>once|15|TRBJ1-2|TRBD1|TRBV5-5
CASSFQGAANYGYTF
TGTGCCAGCAGCTTCCAGGGGGCAGCTAACTATGGCTACACCTTC
>.|14|TRBJ1-1|.|TRBV19
CASSILTATNEAFF
TGTGCCAGTAGTATTCTCACAGCAACTAATGAAGCTTTCTTT
>.|15|TRBJ1-5|.|TRBV7-2
CASSARGGRDQPQHF
TGTGCCAGCAGCGCTCGGGGAGGTCGTGATCAGCCCCAGCATTTT
>.|12|TRBJ1-5|.|TRBV15
CATSSFNQPQHF
TGTGCCACCAGCAGTTTTAATCAGCCCCAGCATTTT
>.|11|TRBJ1-5|.|TRBV25-1
CASSGNGPQHF
TGTGCCAGCAGTGGGAACGGGCCCCAGCATTTT
>.|15|TRBJ1-2|.|TRBV10-3
CAISDEAGANYGYTF
TGTGCCATCAGTGATGAGGCCGGGGCTAACTATGGCTACACCTTC
>.|11|TRBJ2-7|TRBD2|TRBV29-1
CGSKREAEQYF
TGCGGATCAAAGCGGGAGGCCGAGCAGTACTTC
>many|15|TRBJ1-1|TRBD1|TRBV10-3
CAIGESDRANTEAFF
TGTGCCATCGGTGAGTCGGACAGGGCGAACACTGAAGCTTTCTTT